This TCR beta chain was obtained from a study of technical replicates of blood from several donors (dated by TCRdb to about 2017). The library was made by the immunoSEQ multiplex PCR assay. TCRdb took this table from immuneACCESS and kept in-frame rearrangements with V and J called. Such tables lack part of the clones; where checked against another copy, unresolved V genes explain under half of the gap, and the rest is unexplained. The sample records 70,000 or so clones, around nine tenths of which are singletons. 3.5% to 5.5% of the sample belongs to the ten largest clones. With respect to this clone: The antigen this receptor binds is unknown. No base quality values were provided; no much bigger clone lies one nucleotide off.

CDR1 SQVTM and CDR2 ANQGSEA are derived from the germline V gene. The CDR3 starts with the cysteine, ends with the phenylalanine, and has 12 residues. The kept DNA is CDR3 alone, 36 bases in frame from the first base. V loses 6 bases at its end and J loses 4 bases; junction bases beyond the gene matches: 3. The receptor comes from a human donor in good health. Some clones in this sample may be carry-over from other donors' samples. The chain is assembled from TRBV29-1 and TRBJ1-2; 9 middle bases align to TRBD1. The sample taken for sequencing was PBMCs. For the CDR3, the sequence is CSVKGQGYGYTF. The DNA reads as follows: TGCAGCGTGAAGGGACAGGGCTATGGCTACACCTTC.